This note documents a single T cell receptor beta chain sequence. The TRB libraries of cDNA were built by UMI-labeled 5' RACE. TCRdb re-called the 5' RACE reads; one entry per CDR3 protein, DNA not given. This listing includes about 41,000 distinct CDR3 sequences. The data originate from a study of CXCR3-negative and CXCR3-positive naive CD8 T cells. The origin of this receptor is a human donor in good health. Some clones in this sample may be carry-over from other donors' samples. The material sequenced was memory CD8+ T cells from blood.

The CDR3 protein is CSAAGTSAYEQYF. The chain links TRBV20-1 to TRBJ2-7; TCRdb proposes TRBD2, but this gene call is untestable without DNA. This CDR3 region has 13 residues. Germline V lookup: CDR1 DFQATT, CDR2 SNEGSKA (reference sequence).